This TCR beta chain was captured in a study of cytomegalovirus exposure and HLA in healthy donors. General study findings and limits: The study designated 150 or so TCR beta chains cytomegalovirus-associated.

The CDR3 is 15 residues long. The ends were cut back, 3 bases at V and 6 bases at J, with 14 bases in the middle. Per the germline V gene, CDR1 is MNHNS and CDR2 is SASEGT. The donors formed part of the 120-subject validation cohort, distinct from the 666-subject first cohort. As to this clone: Its antigen is undetermined.

The protocol was immunoSEQ multiplex PCR, while the TCRdb copy is restricted to in-frame clones and leaves out a portion. The table shows about 180,000 clones, with around 86% occurring only once. This TCR came from a man aged 18 to 35 in good health and CMV-seropositive. The chain links TRBV6-1 to TRBJ1-4; possible D gene TRBD1, 5 bases. The specimen sequenced was PBMCs. The chain's CDR3 is CASSETQGLYEKLFF. The CDR3 DNA reads TGTGCCAGCAGTGAGACTCAGGGATTATATGAAAAACTGTTTTTT.